The 10 T cell receptor beta chains below were found in one sample sequenced in a study of cytomegalovirus exposure and HLA in healthy donors. Amplification used 60 Vbeta primers and 13 Jbeta primers. Repertoires were generated with immunoSEQ multiplex PCR, while TCRdb's copy carries only in-frame clones and drops some. The sample consists of approximately 160,000 clones, over 70% of them appearing once. The specimen was PBMCs. These TCRs come from a woman aged 40 to 49 in good health and CMV-seropositive.

This clone has only a few counts. The chain has TRBV6-5 and TRBJ1-1, with TRBD1 matching over 9 bases. Germline CDR1 and CDR2: MNHEY and SVGAGI. The trim removed 7 bases at V and 1 base at J, leaving 7 bases unmatched. The CDR3 runs 15 residues. The CDR3, as DNA: TGTGCCAGCAAGATACAGGGGGCCGGGAACACTGAAGCTTTCTTT. Translating gives CASKIQGAGNTEAFF.

This clone is a singleton in its sample. The CDR3 protein is CASSLATSVRRETQYF. CDR3 nucleotide sequence: TGTGCCAGCAGCTTAGCCACTAGCGTGCGCAGAGAGACCCAGTACTTC. This rearrangement joins TRBV7-9 to TRBJ2-5, with 7 bases lining up with TRBD2. After removal of 0 bases from V and 4 bases from J, the junction contained 8 bases not matched to a gene. CDR3 length equals 16 residues. Per germline, CDR1 SEHNR and CDR2 FQNEAQ (reference sequence).

This chain links TRBV9 with TRBJ1-1; a possible D gene is TRBD1 (6 bases). Germline CDR1 reads SGDLS; CDR2 reads YYNGEE. The CDR3 contains 12 residues. Deletions cut 4 bases from V and 8 bases from J, with 12 bases between. The CDR3 bases are TGTGCCAGCAGCAACGCCCAGGGGGAAGCTTTCTTT. Translated, it gives CASSNAQGEAFF.

V usage is TRBV29-1 and J usage is TRBJ2-1; D possibly corresponds to TRBD1 (5 bases). The CDR3 is 14 amino acids. The V and J ends lost 4 bases and 0 bases respectively, with 10 bases between them. CDR1 and CDR2 (germline): SQVTM, ANQGSEA. CDR3 DNA sequence: TGCAGCGTTGTAAGGACACGCTCCTACAATGAGCAGTTCTTC. Translation gives CSVVRTRSYNEQFF.

The chain uses TRBV5-4 and TRBJ2-1; perhaps TRBD1 as D (5 bases). CDR1 is SGHNT and CDR2 is YYREEE in the germline V gene (reference sequence). The CDR3 extends over 16 amino acids. V lost 4 bases and J lost 0, with 14 bases in between. CDR3 amino acids: CASSPTTGLSYNEQFF. The CDR3 nucleotides read TGTGCCAGCAGCCCGACCACAGGCCTCTCCTACAATGAGCAGTTCTTC.

The gene calls are TRBV29-1 and TRBJ1-1; D not certain. The CDR3 spans 13 residues. Per germline, CDR1 SQVTM and CDR2 ANQGSEA. V was cut by 4 bases and J by 0 bases, with 9 bases left in between. CDR3 DNA: TGCAGCGTTGTAGCTCCGATGAACACTGAAGCTTTCTTT. Translating gives CSVVAPMNTEAFF.

The chain has TRBV14 and TRBJ2-2; 10 positions match TRBD2. The germline gives CDR1 SGHDN, CDR2 FVKESK. Germline trimming cut 4 bases from V and 3 bases from J; bases unmatched to any gene: 8. The CDR3 has 17 residues. CDR3: CASSRFSGGPDTGELFF. The DNA for the CDR3 is TGTGCCAGCAGCCGCTTTAGCGGGGGGCCCGACACCGGGGAGCTGTTTTTT.

The rearrangement uses TRBV11-1 and TRBJ2-7; D perhaps matches TRBD1 (5 bases). The CDR3 is 14 amino acids. Germline V gene data show CDR1 as SGHAT and CDR2 as FQDESV (reference sequence). The V gene lost 6 bases and the J gene lost 1 base, with 13 bases spanning the gap. CDR3 protein: CASSRGALSYEQYF. The CDR3 bases are TGTGCCAGCAGTAGGGGTGCCCTGTCCTACGAGCAGTACTTC.

V usage is TRBV6-6 and J usage is TRBJ1-1; D gene unclear. Germline CDR1 and CDR2: MNHNY and SVGAGI (reference sequence). This CDR3 has 11 residues. V was clipped by 7 bases and J by 5 bases, with 8 bases between them. The CDR3 reads CASTRETEAFF. As DNA, the CDR3 is TGTGCCAGCACCCGGGAGACTGAAGCTTTCTTT.

This chain joins TRBV7-2 and TRBJ2-7, with 7 bases aligning to TRBD2. The CDR3 contains 13 residues. V shed 4 bases, J shed 4 bases, and the junction held 4 bases outside the gene matches. Germline lookup yields CDR1 SGHTA and CDR2 FQGNSA. The CDR3 nucleotides read TGTGCCAGCAGCTGGGACTACCTATACGAGCAGTACTTC. Translated, it gives CASSWDYLYEQYF.